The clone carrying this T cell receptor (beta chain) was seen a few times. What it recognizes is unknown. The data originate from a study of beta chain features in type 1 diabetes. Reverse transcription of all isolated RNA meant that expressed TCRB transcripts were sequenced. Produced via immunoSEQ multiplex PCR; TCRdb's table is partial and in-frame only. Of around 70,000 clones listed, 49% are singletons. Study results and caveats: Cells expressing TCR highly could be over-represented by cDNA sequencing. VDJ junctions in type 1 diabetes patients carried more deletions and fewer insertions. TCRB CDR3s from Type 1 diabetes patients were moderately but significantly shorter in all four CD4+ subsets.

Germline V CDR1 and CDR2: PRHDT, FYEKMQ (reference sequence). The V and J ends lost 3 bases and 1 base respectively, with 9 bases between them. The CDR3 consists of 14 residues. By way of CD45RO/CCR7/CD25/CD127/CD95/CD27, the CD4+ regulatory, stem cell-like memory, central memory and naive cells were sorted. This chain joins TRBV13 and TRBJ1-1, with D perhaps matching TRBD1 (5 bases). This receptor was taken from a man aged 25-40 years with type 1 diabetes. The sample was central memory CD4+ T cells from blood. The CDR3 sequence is CASSFITGNTEAFF. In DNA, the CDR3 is TGTGCCAGCAGCTTCATTACAGGGAACACTGAAGCTTTCTTT.